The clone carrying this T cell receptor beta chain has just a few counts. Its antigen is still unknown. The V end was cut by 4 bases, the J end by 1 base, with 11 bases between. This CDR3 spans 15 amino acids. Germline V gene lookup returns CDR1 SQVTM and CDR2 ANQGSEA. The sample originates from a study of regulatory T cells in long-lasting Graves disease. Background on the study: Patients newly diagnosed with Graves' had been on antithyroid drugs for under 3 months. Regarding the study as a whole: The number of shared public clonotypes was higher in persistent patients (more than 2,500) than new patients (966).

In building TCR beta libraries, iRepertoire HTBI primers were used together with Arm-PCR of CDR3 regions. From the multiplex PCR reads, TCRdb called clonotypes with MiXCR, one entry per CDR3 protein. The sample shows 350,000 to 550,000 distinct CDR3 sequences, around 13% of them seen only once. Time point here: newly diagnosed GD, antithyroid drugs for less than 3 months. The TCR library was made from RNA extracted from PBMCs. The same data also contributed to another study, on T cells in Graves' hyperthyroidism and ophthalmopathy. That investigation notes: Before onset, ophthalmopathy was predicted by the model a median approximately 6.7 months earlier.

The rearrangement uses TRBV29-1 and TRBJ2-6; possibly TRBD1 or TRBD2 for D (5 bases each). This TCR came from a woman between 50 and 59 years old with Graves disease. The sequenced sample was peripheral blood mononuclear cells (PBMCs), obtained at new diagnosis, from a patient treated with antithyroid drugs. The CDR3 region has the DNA TGCAGCGTTGGAGGGGTGAGATCTGGGGCCAACGTCCTGACTTTC. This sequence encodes CSVGGVRSGANVLTF. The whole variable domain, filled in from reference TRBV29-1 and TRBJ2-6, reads SAVISQKPSRDICQRGTSLTIQCQVDSQVTMMFWYRQQPGQSLTLIATANQGSEATYESGFVIDKFPISRPNLTFSTLTVSNMSPEDSSIYLCSVGGVRSGANVLTFGAGSRLTVL.